A selection of T cell receptor beta chains follows, all from one sample in a study of T cell responses to AZD1222 COVID-19 vaccine. The method was immunoSEQ multiplex PCR; TCRdb's version includes in-frame clones alone and lacks a portion of them. The profile shows about 79,000 clones, just over 90% of them singletons. This material consisted of peripheral blood, taken on day 0 of MenACWY control vaccination. Receptors originate from an adult in good health. The CDR3 runs from the conserved cysteine through the conserved F or W. D genes are given only for firm matches.

CDR3aa	v_gene	j_gene	d_gene
CASSQGGLGTYGELFF	TRBV4-3	TRBJ2-2	NA
CASSLADSGAYEQYF	TRBV5-1	TRBJ2-7	NA
CASSTSTGMTGYTF	TRBV19	TRBJ1-2	TRBD1
CASSMGLAAGTDTQYF	TRBV11-3	TRBJ2-3	TRBD2
CASRFRTGENSPLHF	TRBV5-1	TRBJ1-6	TRBD1
CASRTGGLSGNTIYF	TRBV19	TRBJ1-3	TRBD1
CATSREDRDNTEAFF	TRBV15	TRBJ1-1	TRBD1
CAWNTMGPWGTQYF	TRBV30	TRBJ2-5	NA
CASSPRLAGGLSTDTQYF	TRBV19	TRBJ2-3	TRBD2
CASSPQNTDTQYF	TRBV18	TRBJ2-3	NA
CASSAGTPDTQYF	TRBV5-4	TRBJ2-3	NA
CSAGGDSRLAGTYNEQFF	TRBV20-1	TRBJ2-1	TRBD2
CASSEQGVYSGELFF	TRBV2	TRBJ2-2	TRBD1
CASTPQSSQPQHF	TRBV7-9	TRBJ1-5	NA
CASSEESGDEDTQYF	TRBV3-1/TRBV3-2	TRBJ2-3	NA
CASSFISGRVGNQPQHF	TRBV28	TRBJ1-5	NA
CASSLSAQGAHNSPLHF	TRBV5-4	TRBJ1-6	TRBD1
CASSLGQPETGELFF	TRBV7-3	TRBJ2-2	TRBD1
CASSLERTPRSSYNSPLHF	TRBV7-8	TRBJ1-6	NA
CASRGQGSTDTQYF	TRBV6-5	TRBJ2-3	TRBD1
CASSQEGAKGETQYF	TRBV4-3	TRBJ2-5	NA
CASSLGQGTQETQYF	TRBV5-1	TRBJ2-5	TRBD1
CASSLAGPYEQYF	TRBV28	TRBJ2-7	NA
CASSLASYRDTQYF	TRBV7-6	TRBJ2-3	NA
CASSLVVSSPASLLREQYF	TRBV11-2	TRBJ2-7	NA
CASSFGGPTDTQYF	TRBV28	TRBJ2-3	NA
CASTLQGAFEKLFF	TRBV6-6	TRBJ1-4	TRBD1
CASSSLSRGPYEQYF	TRBV5-1	TRBJ2-7	TRBD1
CASSSTGGYGDEQFF	TRBV5-1	TRBJ2-1	TRBD1
CASSLEKQKLFF	TRBV28	TRBJ1-4	NA
CASSFSEDYNEQFF	TRBV7-9	TRBJ2-1	NA
CASSSGTGTRWNEQFF	TRBV5-1	TRBJ2-1	TRBD1
CATSRQVNTEAFF	TRBV15	TRBJ1-1	NA
CASSRLAGVIPGGNTQYF	TRBV7-9	TRBJ2-3	TRBD2
CASSMGQGFSGANVLTF	TRBV19	TRBJ2-6	TRBD1
CASSLLAGERTDTQYF	TRBV7-6	TRBJ2-3	TRBD2
CASKLYKGQGNTEAFF	TRBV19	TRBJ1-1	NA
CASSPSPTSGRFAGELFF	TRBV2	TRBJ2-2	TRBD2
CASSQELGLAVSFDEQFF	TRBV4-1	TRBJ2-1	TRBD2
CATSPPGAGRPDGYTF	TRBV15	TRBJ1-2	NA
CASGVHQPQHF	TRBV19	TRBJ1-5	NA
CASSSDPGTSLYEQYF	TRBV5-1	TRBJ2-7	TRBD2
CASSRAGDYEQYF	TRBV19	TRBJ2-7	TRBD2
CASSFNRGVTEAFF	TRBV27	TRBJ1-1	TRBD1
CASSLDGQGWDEQFF	TRBV5-1	TRBJ2-1	TRBD1
CASSLRNSYNEQFF	TRBV27	TRBJ2-1	NA
CSVGTGRDSGELFF	TRBV29-1	TRBJ2-2	TRBD1
CASSKDRGQSDGYTF	TRBV5-1	TRBJ1-2	TRBD1
CASSQAGRSTEAFF	TRBV3-1/TRBV3-2	TRBJ1-1	NA
CASSTDRGAKFF	TRBV12-3/TRBV12-4	TRBJ2-1	TRBD1
CASSRRTGYTGELFF	TRBV5-6	TRBJ2-2	TRBD1